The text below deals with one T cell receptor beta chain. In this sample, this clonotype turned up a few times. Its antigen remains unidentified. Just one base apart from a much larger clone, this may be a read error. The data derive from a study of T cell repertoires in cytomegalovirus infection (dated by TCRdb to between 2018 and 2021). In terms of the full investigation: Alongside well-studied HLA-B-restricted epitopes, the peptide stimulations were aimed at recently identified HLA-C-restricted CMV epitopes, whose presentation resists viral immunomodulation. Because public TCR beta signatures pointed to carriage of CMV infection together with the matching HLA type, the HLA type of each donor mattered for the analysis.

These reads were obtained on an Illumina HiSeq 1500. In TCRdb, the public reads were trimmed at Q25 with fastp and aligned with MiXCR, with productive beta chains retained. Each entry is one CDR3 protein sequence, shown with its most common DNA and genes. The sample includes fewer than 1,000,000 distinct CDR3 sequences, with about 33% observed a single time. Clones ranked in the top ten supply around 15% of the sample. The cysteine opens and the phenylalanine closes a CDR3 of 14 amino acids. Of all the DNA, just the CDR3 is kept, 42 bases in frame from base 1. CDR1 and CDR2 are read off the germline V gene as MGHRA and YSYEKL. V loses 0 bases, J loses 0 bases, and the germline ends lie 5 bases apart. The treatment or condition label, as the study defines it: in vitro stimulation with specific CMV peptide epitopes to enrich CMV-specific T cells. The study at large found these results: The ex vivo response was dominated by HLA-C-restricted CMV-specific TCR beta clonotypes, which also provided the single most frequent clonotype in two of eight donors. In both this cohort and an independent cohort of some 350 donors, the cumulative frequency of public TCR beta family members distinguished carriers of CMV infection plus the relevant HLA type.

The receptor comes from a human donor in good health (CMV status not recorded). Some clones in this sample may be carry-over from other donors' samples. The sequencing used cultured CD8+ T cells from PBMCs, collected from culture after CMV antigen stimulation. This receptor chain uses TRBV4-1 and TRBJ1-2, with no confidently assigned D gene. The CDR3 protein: CASSQDPTNYGYTF. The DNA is TGCGCCAGCAGCCAAGATCCGACTAACTATGGCTACACCTTC.